Below are 2 T cell receptor beta chains sequenced from a single sample in a study of T-cell reconstitution after alpha-beta-depleted transplantation in children. Unique molecular identifiers were incorporated into the prepared TCRbeta library. MiXCR, run by TCRdb on the PCR reads, gives a single entry per CDR3 protein. The top ten hold 14% of the sample, which has roughly 90,000 distinct CDR3 sequences, roughly an eighth seen once. The specimen comprised PBMCs from the stem cell graft donor, sampled from the stem cell graft. These receptors were obtained from a human donor who donated a stem cell graft to a child with inherited bone marrow failure.

This clonotype was picked up many times. The V gene is TRBV20-1, the J gene TRBJ1-3, with D maybe TRBD1 (5 bases). From germline, CDR1 is DFQATT and CDR2 SNEGSKA (reference sequence). CDR3 length equals 14 residues. V was clipped by 6 bases and J by 4 bases, with 16 bases between them. The CDR3 nucleotides are TGCAGTGCACCGGGACCGGTGGAAGGAAACACCATATATTTT. Translated: CSAPGPVEGNTIYF.

This clonotype was found many times. The chain has TRBV7-9 and TRBJ2-1, with D unclear. Deletions cut 6 bases from V and 11 bases from J, with 2 bases between. Germline lookup yields CDR1 SEHNR and CDR2 FQNEAQ (reference sequence). The CDR3 spans 8 residues. CDR3 region: CASSQQFF. The CDR3 DNA reads TGTGCCAGCAGTCAGCAGTTCTTC.